These 20 T cell receptor beta chains were sequenced from one sample in a study of shared clonotypes between healthy human individuals. Assay used: immunoSEQ multiplex PCR; TCRdb lists only in-frame clones, some missing. The top ten clones hold around 0.15% of a sample with 2,500,000 or so clones, 90% to 95% of them seen once. The sample comprised naive CD4+ T cells sorted from blood. The subset is: CD45RA+ positively selected. The receptors were gathered from a man between 18 and 29 years old in good health.

The chain couples TRBV4-1 to TRBJ2-3; TRBD2 agrees at 10 bases. The CDR3 has 15 amino acids. Trimming took 4 bases from V and 4 from J; bases not matched to a gene: 5. Per germline, CDR1 MGHRA and CDR2 YSYEKL. CDR3 amino acids: CASSRSGGAPDTQYF. CDR3 in DNA: TGCGCCAGCAGCCGAAGCGGGGGGGCCCCAGATACGCAGTATTTT.

The chain couples TRBV4-3 to TRBJ2-6; no reliable D call. The CDR3 has 17 residues. Trimming shortened V by 3 bases and J by 4 bases, and 16 bases separated the two germline ends. Germline V gene data show CDR1 as LGHNA and CDR2 as YSLEER. CDR3 in DNA: TGCGCCAGCAGCCAGCCCGGGCTATCCCTGGGGGCCAACGTCCTGACTTTC. It is translated as CASSQPGLSLGANVLTF.

This clone occurred once. The chain carries TRBV11-2 and TRBJ2-1; 12 bases line up with TRBD2. Germline loops: CDR1 SGHAT, CDR2 FQNNGV. The CDR3 consists of 16 residues. Losses at the gene ends were 6 bases for V and 3 bases for J; bases not matched to a gene: 6. In nucleotides, the CDR3 is TGTGCCAGCAGGTTTGCTAGCGGGAGGGTCTACAATGAGCAGTTCTTC. As protein: CASRFASGRVYNEQFF. Complete variable domain (other parts from reference TRBV11-2 and TRBJ2-1): EAGVAQSPRYKIIEKRQSVAFWCNPISGHATLYWYQQILGQGPKLLIQFQNNGVVDDSQLPKDRFSAERLKGVDSTLKIQPAKLEDSAVYLCASRFASGRVYNEQFFGPGTRLTVL.

The chain couples TRBV6-1 to TRBJ2-3; 12 bases map to TRBD2. CDR3 size: 17 residues. Germline assignment: CDR1 MNHNS and CDR2 SASEGT. J was trimmed by 5 bases and V by 4 bases; bases with no gene match: 10. CDR3 sequence (DNA): TGTGCCAGCAGTGCCCGACTAGCGGGGGTACCTCAAGATACGCAGTATTTT. Translating gives CASSARLAGVPQDTQYF.

V usage is TRBV7-9 and J usage is TRBJ1-1; tentatively, D is TRBD1 (6 bases). The CDR3 consists of 15 residues. The germline V and J ends were trimmed by 3 bases and 5 bases, with 16 bases remaining between them. Germline V gene data show CDR1 as SEHNR and CDR2 as FQNEAQ (reference sequence). CDR3 in DNA: TGTGCCAGCAGCTTGGGGGCCGGTTTTGGGACTGAAGCTTTCTTT. It is translated as CASSLGAGFGTEAFF.

V gene TRBV9 combines with J gene TRBJ2-1; 14 bases fit TRBD2. With 0 bases clipped from V and 0 bases from J, the junction kept 5 bases outside the gene matches. Germline V lookup: CDR1 SGDLS, CDR2 YYNGEE. This CDR3 spans 19 amino acids. The CDR3 DNA sequence: TGTGCCAGCAGCGTAGGGGGACTAGCGGGAGTGGGCTCCTACAATGAGCAGTTCTTC. As protein: CASSVGGLAGVGSYNEQFF.

This chain uses TRBV19 with TRBJ2-1; 10 bases align to TRBD2. The CDR3 is 16 residues long. V dropped 4 bases and J dropped 7; count of bases not matched to a gene: 10. CDR1 LNHDA and CDR2 SQIVND come from the germline V gene (reference sequence). The CDR3 DNA reads as TGTGCCAGTAGTACCCACATAACTAGCGGGATAAATGAGCAGTTCTTC. Its protein product is CASSTHITSGINEQFF.

The chain links TRBV28 to TRBJ1-2; TRBD1 agrees at 8 bases. There are 13 residues in the CDR3. Germline V CDR1 and CDR2: MDHEN, SYDVKM. V lost 9 bases and J lost 5; bases outside the gene matches: 8. The CDR3 DNA reads TGTGCCAGTACGGACAGGGCCCTGTATGGCTACACCTTC. Amino acid sequence: CASTDRALYGYTF.

This rearrangement joins TRBV10-2 to TRBJ1-6; TRBD1 is a possible D gene (6 bases). Trimming left V 7 bases short and J 5 bases short, with 12 bases between. The CDR3 extends over 14 amino acids. Germline assignment: CDR1 WSHSY and CDR2 SAAADI. The CDR3: CASTADRNNSPLHF. The CDR3 nucleotides are TGCGCCAGCACTGCGGACAGAAATAATTCACCCCTCCACTTT.

The sample holds one count of this clone. The rearrangement joins TRBV28 to TRBJ2-5; either TRBD1 or TRBD2 may fit D (5 bases each). The CDR3 loop spans 15 amino acids. Germline V gene lookup returns CDR1 MDHEN and CDR2 SYDVKM. Trimming took off 1 base at V and 2 bases at J, with 11 bases between the two ends. CDR3 in DNA: TGTGCCAGCAGTTTATTTTTGGGGGATCAAGAGACCCAGTACTTC. Encoded protein: CASSLFLGDQETQYF.

The chain has TRBV12-1 and TRBJ2-7. TRBV12-1 is a recognized pseudogene. The CDR3 has 15 amino acids. The CDR3 region has the DNA TGTGCCAGCAGCAGGCTACTGACGTGTATCGGAGAGCAGTACTTC. It yields the protein CASSRLLTCIGEQYF.

This clone has only a few counts. This rearrangement joins TRBV5-8 to TRBJ1-1, with D hard to call. Germline CDR1 SGHTS, CDR2 YDEGEE. This CDR3 spans 14 amino acids. The V and J ends lost 1 base and 1 base respectively, with 8 bases between them. CDR3 residues: CASSLPLWNTEAFF. For the CDR3, the DNA is TGTGCCAGCAGCTTGCCCCTCTGGAACACTGAAGCTTTCTTT.

The J gene is TRBJ2-2, the V gene TRBV15; TRBD1 might be the D (5 bases). Trimming pared 0 bases from V and 5 bases from J, leaving 16 bases between. Germline lookup yields CDR1 LNHNV and CDR2 YYDKDF (reference sequence). The CDR3 length is 17 residues. The DNA for the CDR3 is TGTGCCACCAGCAGAGATAGGTGGCAGGGTGGAACCGGGGAGCTGTTTTTT. Amino acid sequence: CATSRDRWQGGTGELFF. Together with reference TRBV15 and TRBJ2-2, the CDR3 gives the full variable domain: DAMVIQNPRYQVTQFGKPVTLSCSQTLNHNVMYWYQQKSSQAPKLLFHYYDKDFNNEADTPDNFQSRRPNTSFCFLDIRSPGLGDTAMYLCATSRDRWQGGTGELFFGEGSRLTVL.

The J gene is TRBJ2-7, the V gene TRBV6-5; 8 positions agree with TRBD1. The CDR3 consists of 13 residues. Germline V lookup: CDR1 MNHEY, CDR2 SVGAGI. J lost 5 bases, V lost 8 bases, and 8 bases had no gene match. The CDR3, as DNA: TGTGCCAGCCGACGGACAGGGCGCAACGAGCAGTACTTC. Translation gives CASRRTGRNEQYF.

The gene calls are TRBV2 and TRBJ2-5, with D tentatively TRBD1 (6 bases). Germline V gene sequence: CDR1 SNHLY, CDR2 FYNNEI. With 4 bases removed from V and 11 bases from J, the gap between germline ends came to 17 bases. The CDR3 spans 13 residues. The chain's CDR3 is CASSVGVLGAQYF. CDR3 bases: TGTGCCAGCAGTGTGGGCGTTCTGGGGGCGCAGTACTTC.

A note on this clone: The junction shows a germline mismatch at one end, possibly a read error. The CDR3 loop reads CASSLHETRLDEQYF. The DNA of the CDR3 is TGTGCTAGCAGCTTACACGAGACTAGGCTCGACGAGCAGTACTTC. This chain links TRBV7-7 with TRBJ2-7; tentative D call: TRBD2 (6 bases). The CDR3 is 15 residues long. Germline V gives CDR1 SSHAT, CDR2 FNYEAQ (reference sequence).

In this sample, this clone turned up once. The J gene is TRBJ1-1, the V gene TRBV5-1; D might be TRBD1 (5 bases). Germline values: CDR1 SGHRS, CDR2 YFSETQ. CDR3 length: 18 amino acids. V was clipped by 4 bases and J by 0 bases, with 22 bases between them. The chain's CDR3 is CASSRPAPGGAVNTEAFF. The DNA of the CDR3 is TGCGCCAGCAGCCGACCCGCCCCGGGTGGGGCCGTGAACACTGAAGCTTTCTTT.

The CDR3, as DNA: TGTGCCAGCAGTCAAACTGGGGCCAACGTCCTGACTTTC. Amino acids: CASSQTGANVLTF. The J gene is TRBJ2-6, the V gene TRBV7-9; D gene uncertain. Trimming removed 6 bases from V and 2 bases from J, with 5 bases in between. The CDR3 runs 13 residues. The germline gives CDR1 SEHNR, CDR2 FQNEAQ (reference sequence). Full variable domain (remainder filled in from reference TRBV7-9 and TRBJ2-6): DTGVSQNPRHKITKRGQNVTFRCDPISEHNRLYWYRQTLGQGPEFLTYFQNEAQLEKSRLLSDRFSAERPKGSFSTLEIQRTEQGDSAMYLCASSQTGANVLTFGAGSRLTVL.

The V call is TRBV5-8, the J call TRBJ2-1; 11 bases match TRBD1. After removal of 8 bases from V and 0 bases from J, the junction contained 4 bases not matched to a gene. Germline CDR1 is SGHTS and CDR2 is YDEGEE. The CDR3 is 15 residues long. CDR3 in amino acids: CARGQGVSSYNEQFF. The CDR3 region has the DNA TGTGCCAGGGGACAGGGGGTTAGCTCCTACAATGAGCAGTTCTTC.

The rearrangement links TRBV2 to TRBJ1-5; D unresolved. The CDR3 has 16 residues. V dropped 5 bases and J dropped 6 bases, with 20 bases sitting between them. Germline V gene sequence: CDR1 SNHLY, CDR2 FYNNEI. The CDR3 is CASSNEMGLIGQPQHF. The CDR3 nucleotides are TGTGCCAGCAGTAACGAGATGGGGTTAATTGGTCAGCCCCAGCATTTT.